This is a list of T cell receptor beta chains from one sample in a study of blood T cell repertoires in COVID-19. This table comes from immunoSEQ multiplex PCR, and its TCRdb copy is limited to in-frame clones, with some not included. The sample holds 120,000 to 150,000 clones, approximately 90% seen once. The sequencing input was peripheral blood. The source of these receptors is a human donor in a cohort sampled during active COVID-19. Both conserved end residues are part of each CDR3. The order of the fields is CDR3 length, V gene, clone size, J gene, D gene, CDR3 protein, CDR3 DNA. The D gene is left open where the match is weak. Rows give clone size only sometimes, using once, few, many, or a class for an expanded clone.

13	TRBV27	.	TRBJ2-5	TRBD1	CASSYRGGETQYF	TGTGCCAGCAGTTACAGGGGCGGGGAGACCCAGTACTTC
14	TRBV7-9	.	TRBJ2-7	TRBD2	CASSSGGKTYEQYF	TGTGCCAGCTCTAGCGGGGGGAAAACCTACGAGCAGTACTTC
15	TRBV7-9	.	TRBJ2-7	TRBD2	CATGGKRGARNEQYF	TGTGCCACAGGGGGAAAGCGGGGGGCCCGCAACGAGCAGTACTTC
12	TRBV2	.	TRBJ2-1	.	CASSILGAEQFF	TGTGCCAGCAGTATCCTCGGAGCAGAGCAGTTCTTC
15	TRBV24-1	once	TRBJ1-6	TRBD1	CAPFSTGPGNSPLHF	TGTGCCCCATTCTCGACAGGGCCAGGCAATTCACCCCTCCACTTT
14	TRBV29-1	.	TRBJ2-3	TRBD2	CSVVSGGGKDTQYF	TGCAGCGTTGTTTCCGGGGGGGGTAAAGATACGCAGTATTTT
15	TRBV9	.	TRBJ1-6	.	CASSVDGGQNSPLHF	TGTGCCAGCAGCGTAGATGGAGGGCAGAATTCACCCCTCCACTTT
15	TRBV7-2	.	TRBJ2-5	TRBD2	CASSPLERGQETQYF	TGTGCCAGCAGCCCCTTAGAGCGGGGGCAAGAGACCCAGTACTTC
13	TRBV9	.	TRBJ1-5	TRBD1	CASSKGQGQPQHF	TGTGCCAGCAGCAAGGGACAGGGCCAGCCCCAGCATTTT
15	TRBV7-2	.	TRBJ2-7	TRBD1	CASSLGPGQFYEQYF	TGTGCCAGCAGCTTAGGACCGGGACAGTTCTACGAGCAGTACTTC
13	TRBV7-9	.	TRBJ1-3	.	CASSPGVGNTIYF	TGTGCCAGCAGCCCAGGGGTAGGAAACACCATATATTTT
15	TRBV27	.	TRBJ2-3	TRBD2	CASSFSSGGTDTQYF	TGTGCCAGCAGTTTCTCTAGCGGGGGAACAGATACGCAGTATTTT
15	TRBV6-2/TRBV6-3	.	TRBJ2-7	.	CASSYPFGTSYEQYF	TGTGCCAGCAGTTACCCCTTTGGCACATCCTACGAGCAGTACTTC
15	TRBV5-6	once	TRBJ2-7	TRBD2	CASSLPSGVPYEQYF	TGTGCCAGCAGCTTGCCTAGCGGGGTCCCCTACGAGCAGTACTTC
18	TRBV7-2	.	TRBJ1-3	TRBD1	CASSLAGTGVLVGNTIYF	TGTGCCAGCAGCTTAGCGGGGACAGGGGTACTGGTTGGAAACACCATATATTTT
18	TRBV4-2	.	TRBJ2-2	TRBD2	CASSQDPSGGLTTGELFF	TGTGCCAGCAGCCAAGATCCTAGCGGGGGCCTAACCACCGGGGAGCTGTTTTTT